These 12 T cell receptor beta chains originate from one sample sequenced in a study of blood T cell repertoires in COVID-19. Profiling relied on immunoSEQ multiplex PCR, and the TCRdb table lists in-frame clones only, not all of them. This table has over 90,000 clones, 81% appearing once. Sequencing was carried out using peripheral blood. The receptors were gathered from a man older than 75 with COVID-19, enrolled during active disease.

J is TRBJ1-4 and V is TRBV19; D possibly corresponds to TRBD1 (6 bases). The CDR3 has 15 residues. From germline, CDR1 is LNHDA and CDR2 SQIVND (reference sequence). Trimming shortened V by 5 bases and J by 6 bases, and 16 bases separated the two germline ends. The CDR3, as DNA: TGTGCCAGTAGTTCTAGTCACAGGGCTGATGAAAAACTGTTTTTT. Protein: CASSSSHRADEKLFF. Complete variable domain (other parts from reference TRBV19 and TRBJ1-4): DGGITQSPKYLFRKEGQNVTLSCEQNLNHDAMYWYRQDPGQGLRLIYYSQIVNDFQKGDIAEGYSVSREKKESFPLTVTSAQKNPTAFYLCASSSSHRADEKLFFGSGTQLSVL.

The chain links TRBV6-5 to TRBJ2-3, with unresolved D. Germline CDR1 reads MNHEY; CDR2 reads SVGAGI. The V gene lost 2 bases and the J gene lost 5 bases, with 8 bases spanning the gap. This CDR3 comprises 13 residues. The CDR3 region has the DNA TGTGCCAGCAGTTACGGTTCGGGAGATACGCAGTATTTT. It is translated as CASSYGSGDTQYF.

The chain links TRBV3-1 (or the pseudogene TRBV3-2) to TRBJ1-2, with a possible D match to TRBD1 (6 bases). CDR3 length: 14 amino acids. V gave up 6 bases and J gave up 1 base, with 12 bases separating them. CDR1 is LGHDT and CDR2 is YNNKEL in the germline V gene (reference sequence). The CDR3 region is CASSPDRVNYGYTF. CDR3 nucleotides: TGTGCCAGCAGTCCGGACAGAGTTAACTATGGCTACACCTTC.

The rearrangement links TRBV28 to TRBJ2-5; D uncertain. Germline V gene lookup returns CDR1 MDHEN and CDR2 SYDVKM. The CDR3 runs 13 residues. Trimming took 11 bases from V and 2 from J, leaving 15 bases between them. CDR3 DNA: TGTGCCGTCTACGCGACGGGTCAAGAGACCCAGTACTTC. It codes for CAVYATGQETQYF.

The gene calls are TRBV12-5 and TRBJ1-5; TRBD1 aligns across 10 bases. With 7 bases clipped from V and 0 bases from J, the junction kept 15 bases outside the gene matches. The germline CDR1 and CDR2 sequences are LGHNT and FRNRAP. The CDR3 covers 19 residues. The CDR3 coding sequence is TGTGCTAGTGCGGGGCCACCGGGACAGGGGTCATATAGCAATCAGCCCCAGCATTTT. It yields the protein CASAGPPGQGSYSNQPQHF.

This clone was seen only a few times. This chain links TRBV29-1 with TRBJ2-7; 11 bases line up with TRBD1. Germline V gene lookup returns CDR1 SQVTM and CDR2 ANQGSEA. This CDR3 contains 13 residues. V lost 7 bases, J lost 3 bases, and 5 bases stayed unmatched. CDR3 sequence (DNA): TGCAGCGCCAGGACAGGGGGCGGCTACGAGCAGTACTTC. Encoded protein: CSARTGGGYEQYF.

This sequence joins TRBV5-1 and TRBJ1-5; the match to TRBD1 covers 7 bases. The CDR3 has 14 amino acids. CDR1 and CDR2 (germline): SGHRS, YFSETQ. Germline trimming cut 4 bases from V and 2 bases from J; bases unmatched to any gene: 3. For the CDR3, the DNA is TGCGCCAGCAGCCCGACAGGGCGCAATCAGCCCCAGCATTTT. As protein: CASSPTGRNQPQHF.

The chain links TRBV10-2 to TRBJ2-1; 13 bases fit TRBD2. Looked up from germline, CDR1 is WSHSY and CDR2 is SAAADI. After removal of 6 bases from V and 7 bases from J, the junction contained 6 bases not matched to a gene. This CDR3 comprises 15 residues. The CDR3 DNA reads TGCGCCAGCAGCGGGACTAGCGGGAAGTCTAATGAGCAGTTCTTC. Its translation is CASSGTSGKSNEQFF.

The chain couples TRBV15 to TRBJ1-4, with D maybe TRBD1 (5 bases). CDR3 length: 15 amino acids. The V end was cut by 0 bases, the J end by 8 bases, with 13 bases between. CDR1 LNHNV and CDR2 YYDKDF come from the germline V gene (reference sequence). CDR3 sequence (DNA): TGTGCCACCAGCAGAGATCCAGGGTTAGACGAAAAACTGTTTTTT. Translated: CATSRDPGLDEKLFF.

This clone was counted a few times. V usage is TRBV9 and J usage is TRBJ1-6; TRBD1 aligns across 8 bases. Unmatched junction bases numbered 11, after V lost 4 bases and J lost 5 bases. This CDR3 comprises 17 residues. The germline CDR1 and CDR2 sequences are SGDLS and YYNGEE. The DNA for the CDR3 is TGTGCCAGCAGCACCCGGGACAGGCCCCCGAATAATTCACCCCTCCACTTT. Protein product: CASSTRDRPPNNSPLHF.

The J gene is TRBJ1-1, the V gene TRBV19; D remains ambiguous. Trimming shortened V by 3 bases and J by 5 bases, and 13 bases separated the two germline ends. CDR3 length: 14 amino acids. In germline, CDR1 is LNHDA, CDR2 SQIVND (reference sequence). DNA for the CDR3: TGTGCCAGTAGTATCGGGGTGGCAGTTACTGAAGCTTTCTTT. It encodes CASSIGVAVTEAFF. Complete variable domain (other parts from reference TRBV19 and TRBJ1-1): DGGITQSPKYLFRKEGQNVTLSCEQNLNHDAMYWYRQDPGQGLRLIYYSQIVNDFQKGDIAEGYSVSREKKESFPLTVTSAQKNPTAFYLCASSIGVAVTEAFFGQGTRLTVV.

Only one count was recorded for this clone. The chain is built from TRBV28 and TRBJ2-2, with 9 bases that match TRBD1. This CDR3 is 14 amino acids long. The germline V gene encodes CDR1 MDHEN and CDR2 SYDVKM. With V trimmed by 7 bases and J by 7 bases, 7 bases remained unmatched. CDR3 sequence (DNA): TGTGCCAGCAAAATACAGGGGGCGATCGGGGAGCTGTTTTTT. This codes for CASKIQGAIGELFF.